This T cell receptor beta chain was retrieved from a study of blood T cell repertoires in COVID-19. At the level of the study: There were acute and convalescent COVID-19 samples, and they came from the United States, Italy and Spain.

Followed over time, Seattle patients had been enrolled while infection was active. This clone was counted a single time. TCRdb's table, derived via immunoSEQ multiplex PCR, lists solely in-frame clones and lacks some. This sample has hundreds of thousands of clones, with more than 70% found just once. The CDR3 sequence is 17 residues long. Per germline, CDR1 SGHRS and CDR2 YFSETQ. V dropped 2 bases and J dropped 6; count of bases not matched to a gene: 8. This clonotype was obtained from a woman aged 45-65 years with COVID-19, enrolled during active disease. V is TRBV5-1 and J is TRBJ2-3; 14 bases are shared with TRBD2. Sequenced: peripheral blood. The CDR3 nucleotides are TGCGCCAGCAGCTTCACTCGACTAGCGGGGGGGCTCGATACGCAGTATTTT. It translates to CASSFTRLAGGLDTQYF.